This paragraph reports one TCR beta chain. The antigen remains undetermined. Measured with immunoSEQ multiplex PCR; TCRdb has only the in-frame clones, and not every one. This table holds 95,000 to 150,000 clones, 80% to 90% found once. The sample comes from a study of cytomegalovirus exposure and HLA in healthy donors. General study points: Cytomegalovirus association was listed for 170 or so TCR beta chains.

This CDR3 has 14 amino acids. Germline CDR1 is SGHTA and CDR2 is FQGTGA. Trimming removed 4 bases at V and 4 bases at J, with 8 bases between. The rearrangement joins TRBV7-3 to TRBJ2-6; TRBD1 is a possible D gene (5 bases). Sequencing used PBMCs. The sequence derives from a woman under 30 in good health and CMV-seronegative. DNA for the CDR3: TGTGCCAGCAGCTCAGGGTCCGGGGCCAACGTCCTGACTTTC. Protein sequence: CASSSGSGANVLTF.